The 22 T cell receptor beta chains below were found in one sample sequenced in a study of regulatory T cells in long-lasting Graves disease. The time point: persistent/refractory GD, antithyroid drugs over 5 years with positive TRAb. Making the TCR library involved RNA that had been extracted from PBMCs. Relying on iRepertoire HTBI primers and Arm-PCR of CDR3 regions, the team built TCR beta libraries. MiXCR, run by TCRdb on the multiplex PCR reads, gives a single entry per CDR3 protein. Of hundreds of thousands of distinct CDR3 sequences listed, under 25% were seen once; the top ten hold 20% to 25%. The material was peripheral blood mononuclear cells (PBMCs), obtained when the disease was refractory, from a patient treated with antithyroid drugs. The receptors stem from a female donor with Graves disease.

This clonotype came up a few times. The V gene is TRBV27, the J gene TRBJ2-1, with 16 bases fitting TRBD2. Germline lookup yields CDR1 MNHEY and CDR2 SMNVEV (reference sequence). The CDR3 runs 16 residues. J lost 7 bases, V lost 6 bases, and 6 bases had no gene match. The CDR3 coding sequence is TGTGCCAGCAGCTTGGGACTAGCGGGAGGGCTGAATGAGCAGTTCTTC. Translated: CASSLGLAGGLNEQFF.

This clonotype was seen ten or more times. The V and J genes are TRBV20-1 and TRBJ2-5; a weak D match, TRBD1 (6 bases). Between the trimmed V and J ends, which lost 4 bases and 1 base, there was a span of 10 bases. CDR1 is DFQATT and CDR2 is SNEGSKA in the germline V gene (reference sequence). This CDR3 has 13 amino acids. Written as DNA, the CDR3 is TGCAGTGCTAAAGCGGACAGCCAAGAGACCCAGTACTTC. Translation: CSAKADSQETQYF.

This clonotype has at least ten counts. The J gene is TRBJ2-7, the V gene TRBV25-1; 7 nucleotides align to TRBD2. The germline CDR1 and CDR2 sequences are MGHDK and SYGVNS. The CDR3 length is 15 residues. V shed 4 bases, J shed 2 bases, and the junction held 8 bases outside the gene matches. The DNA for the CDR3 is TGTGCCAGCAGTGGCGCCGTGGCGGGAGCCTACGAGCAGTACTTC. Residues: CASSGAVAGAYEQYF.

The CDR3 reads CASGDGTSGYEQYF. CDR3 coding DNA: TGTGCCAGCGGGGACGGGACTAGCGGATACGAGCAGTACTTC. The chain is built from TRBV6-1 and TRBJ2-7; 11 bases align to TRBD2. Germline-derived CDR1 and CDR2 are MNHNS and SASEGT. The CDR3 sequence is 14 residues long. The trim removed 8 bases at V and 4 bases at J, leaving 7 bases unmatched.

This clonotype was observed a few times. The chain recombines TRBV7-9 with TRBJ2-5, with 7 bases matching TRBD1. Losses at the gene ends were 3 bases for V and 0 bases for J; bases not matched to a gene: 7. This CDR3 has 16 residues. Germline CDR1 reads SEHNR; CDR2 reads FQNEAQ (reference sequence). The CDR3 sequence: CASSFRGTEYQETQYF. The CDR3 DNA follows: TGTGCCAGCAGCTTTCGTGGGACAGAGTACCAAGAGACCCAGTACTTC.

In its sample, this clonotype was seen once. The V call is TRBV12-3 or TRBV12-4, the J call TRBJ2-2; 16 nucleotides line up with TRBD2. V shed 6 bases, J shed 4 bases, and the junction held 8 bases outside the gene matches. The CDR3 extends over 18 amino acids. DNA of the CDR3: TGTGCCAGCAGGGCGGGACTAGCGGGAGGGCGCGGCACCGGGGAGCTGTTTTTT. It yields the protein CASRAGLAGGRGTGELFF.

The chain has TRBV28 and TRBJ1-5; D unclear. The J call is uncertain, as TRBJ2-3 better fits the DNA end. The CDR3 loop spans 16 amino acids. Germline V gene data show CDR1 as MDHEN and CDR2 as SYDVKM. The CDR3 is CASRSSKGGSNQPQYF. Here the CDR3 DNA reads TGTGCCAGCAGGAGTTCGAAGGGTGGAAGCAATCAGCCCCAGTATTTT.

The chain combines TRBV19 with TRBJ2-7; 10 bases map to TRBD2. This CDR3 has 17 residues. The V gene end was trimmed by 3 bases and the J gene end by 3 bases; junction bases not matched to a gene: 11. Germline lookup yields CDR1 LNHDA and CDR2 SQIVND (reference sequence). The CDR3 here is CASSMDAGLAPNYEQYF. For the CDR3, the DNA is TGTGCCAGTAGTATGGACGCGGGACTAGCGCCAAACTACGAGCAGTACTTC.

This clonotype was observed a few times. This sequence joins TRBV7-2 and TRBJ2-7, with TRBD2 matching over 8 bases. Germline V gene data show CDR1 as SGHTA and CDR2 as FQGNSA. With 1 base clipped from V and 2 bases from J, the junction kept 4 bases outside the gene matches. The CDR3 spans 15 residues. The CDR3 spells CASSLDPGLAYEQYF. For the CDR3, the DNA is TGTGCCAGCAGCTTAGATCCGGGACTAGCCTACGAGCAGTACTTC.

This chain connects TRBV7-9 to TRBJ2-5, with 9 nucleotides matching TRBD1. This CDR3 region has 15 residues. CDR1 is SEHNR, CDR2 FQNEAQ, per germline (reference sequence). V shed 4 bases and J 4 bases; nucleotides not matched to a gene: 7. The CDR3 spells CASSSPGQGSETQYF. CDR3 coding DNA: TGTGCCAGCAGCTCGCCGGGACAGGGATCAGAGACCCAGTACTTC.

This clonotype was found many times. The chain joins TRBV2 to TRBJ2-7; weak D call: TRBD2 (6 bases). The CDR3 consists of 16 residues. V shed 6 bases and J shed 1 base, with 19 bases lying between them. In germline, CDR1 is SNHLY, CDR2 FYNNEI. The CDR3 region is CASSRGSAEGSYEQYF. The CDR3 bases are TGTGCCAGCAGCCGAGGTTCAGCGGAGGGTTCCTACGAGCAGTACTTC.

The genes are TRBV9 and TRBJ1-3; 7 bases agree with TRBD1. V shed 4 bases and J 7 bases; nucleotides not matched to a gene: 5. The CDR3 totals 13 residues. Germline CDR1 is SGDLS and CDR2 is YYNGEE. For the CDR3, the DNA is TGTGCCAGCAGCCATGGGACAGTCAACACCATATATTTT. This codes for CASSHGTVNTIYF.

This clonotype was detected once. The CDR3 DNA reads TGTGCCAGTAGTCTCCTTTGGGACAGTTTGTCTCAGCCCCAGCATTTT. This codes for CASSLLWDSLSQPQHF. This chain links TRBV19 with TRBJ1-5; TRBD1 matches 7 bases. The germline V gene encodes CDR1 LNHDA and CDR2 SQIVND (reference sequence). This CDR3 has 16 residues. V was clipped by 5 bases and J by 6 bases; unmatched bases: 13.

V and J are TRBV20-1 and TRBJ1-5, with 12 nucleotides matching TRBD1. Germline assignment: CDR1 DFQATT and CDR2 SNEGSKA (reference sequence). The CDR3 is made up of 13 amino acids. Trimming cost V 6 bases and J 7 bases; bases outside gene matches: 4. The CDR3 loop reads CSAPGTGGQPQHF. The DNA of the CDR3 is TGCAGTGCCCCCGGGACAGGGGGCCAGCCCCAGCATTTT.

This clonotype was picked up many times. The chain joins TRBV3-1 to TRBJ2-7, with 8 bases fitting TRBD1. V dropped 4 bases and J dropped 2; count of bases not matched to a gene: 4. This CDR3 region has 14 residues. CDR1 LGHDT and CDR2 YNNKEL come from the germline V gene (reference sequence). The CDR3 nucleotides read TGTGCCAGCAGCCCAACAGGGGGGCCCTACGAGCAGTACTTC. Translation: CASSPTGGPYEQYF.

The V and J genes are TRBV20-1 and TRBJ2-2; 10 nucleotides line up with TRBD2. V was pared by 3 bases and J by 7 bases, with 8 bases of the junction left unmatched. Germline-derived CDR1 and CDR2 are DFQATT and SNEGSKA (reference sequence). The CDR3 is 15 amino acids. CDR3 nucleotide sequence: TGCAGTGCTAGTGTCCTAGCGGGAGCCGGCGGGGAGCTGTTTTTT. Residues: CSASVLAGAGGELFF.

This clonotype was observed a handful of times. The chain joins TRBV27 to TRBJ2-5; unclear D gene. V shed 2 bases and J shed 4 bases, with 2 bases lying between them. CDR1 is MNHEY and CDR2 is SMNVEV in the germline V gene (reference sequence). The CDR3 has 11 amino acids. CDR3 amino acids: CASSLPETQYF. The CDR3 DNA is TGTGCCAGCAGTTTACCAGAGACCCAGTACTTC.

This clonotype was seen only a few times. The chain recombines TRBV4-3 with TRBJ1-2; possible D gene TRBD1, 5 bases. CDR3 length: 16 residues. The germline V gene has CDR1 LGHNA and CDR2 YSLEER. V was cut by 0 bases and J by 0 bases, with 11 bases left in between. CDR3 DNA: TGCGCCAGCAGCCAAGATCTAACAGGTTCTAACTATGGCTACACCTTC. The encoded protein is CASSQDLTGSNYGYTF.

This clonotype was detected ten times or more. The V and J genes are TRBV6-5 and TRBJ1-2; D not certain. The V gene lost 2 bases and the J gene lost 0 bases, with 16 bases spanning the gap. This CDR3 is 17 amino acids long. The V gene's germline CDR1 is MNHEY and CDR2 SVGAGI. In nucleotides, the CDR3 is TGTGCCAGCAGTTACGTCCAGAAACCCTCAGCTAACTATGGCTACACCTTC. Translation gives CASSYVQKPSANYGYTF.

This clonotype was detected only a few times. The chain uses TRBV9 and TRBJ1-4; TRBD1 aligns across 10 bases. V lost 2 bases, J lost 5 bases, and 6 bases stayed unmatched. CDR1 is SGDLS, CDR2 YYNGEE, per germline. The CDR3 contains 16 residues. DNA for the CDR3: TGTGCCAGCAGCGTGACAGGGGGCGGTTTGAATGAAAAACTGTTTTTT. This encodes CASSVTGGGLNEKLFF.

This clonotype was detected ten times or more. The chain uses TRBV7-2 and TRBJ2-5; 8 nucleotides align to TRBD1. V trimming: 4 bases; J trimming: 4 bases; junction bases outside the gene matches: 14. Germline assignment: CDR1 SGHTA and CDR2 FQGNSA. There are 17 residues in the CDR3. In nucleotides, the CDR3 is TGTGCCAGCAGCTCACCCCGTGGGGACAGGTTAGGAGAGACCCAGTACTTC. Protein sequence: CASSSPRGDRLGETQYF.

This clonotype was detected many times. The rearrangement links TRBV27 to TRBJ2-5; 7 bases match TRBD2. The CDR3 contains 17 residues. CDR1 and CDR2 (germline): MNHEY, SMNVEV (reference sequence). Trimming cost V 5 bases and J 4 bases; bases outside gene matches: 16. The CDR3 coding sequence is TGTGCCAGCAGTCCCTATTGGGGAATAGCGGGCGGAGAGACCCAGTACTTC. Protein: CASSPYWGIAGGETQYF.